This T cell receptor (beta chain) was captured by sequencing in a study of T cells after yellow fever vaccination. Study summary: Fractions with few cells were prepared using SMART-Seq v4 Ultra Low Input. Overall study results and limits: Clones that expanded after primary vaccination mostly reappeared after the booster (96% CD4, approximately 85% CD8).

Ten or more counts support this clonotype. Its antigen is unknown. Universal primer sites and UMIs were introduced during 5'RACE template-switching synthesis of TCR cDNA. TCRdb itself ran the 5' RACE reads through MiXCR, one entry per CDR3 protein. The sample lists tens of thousands of distinct CDR3 sequences, 5% to 6.5% seen once, with about 2% in the top ten. CDR1 MNHNS and CDR2 SASEGT come from the germline V gene. Trimming removed 4 bases at V and 1 base at J, with 4 bases between. The length of the CDR3 is 13 residues. Source: CD4+ T cells sorted from PBMCs, taken roughly 14 days after the first yellow fever vaccination. The TCR comes from a man younger than 35 who received the YFV17D yellow fever vaccine. This chain connects TRBV6-1 to TRBJ2-2; no reliable D call. CDR3 protein: CASSGQNTGELFF. CDR3 coding DNA: TGTGCCAGCAGTGGGCAGAACACCGGGGAGCTGTTTTTT.